A single T cell receptor beta chain is shown here with its context. Antigen unknown. Trimming stripped 5 bases from V and 5 bases from J, with 12 bases between. The germline V gene has CDR1 LNHDA and CDR2 SQIVND (reference sequence). This CDR3 is built from 13 residues. These data belong to a study of T cells in Graves' hyperthyroidism and ophthalmopathy. Findings and caveats of the study: Most thyroid clonotypes with frequency above 0.001 were detected in blood.

Individuals with ophthalmopathy presented a Clinical Activity Score of at least 3, a NOSPECS grade of at least 4 and a duration under 3 months. The CDR3 regions of TCR beta were amplified from RNA transcripts. The HTBI set primed first-round TCR CDR3 RT-PCR. MiXCR, applied by TCRdb to the multiplex PCR reads, yields one record per CDR3 protein. This sample has approximately 610,000 distinct CDR3 sequences, with roughly 14% found just once. Source material: blood. The V gene is TRBV19, the J gene TRBJ1-1; tentatively, D is TRBD1 (6 bases). The source of this sequence is a woman aged 40-49 years with Graves' ophthalmopathy. CDR3 residues: CASSHRGRTEAFF. In DNA, the CDR3 is TGTGCCAGTAGTCATCGGGGGCGGACTGAAGCTTTCTTT.